The 8 T cell receptor beta chains in this list originate from one sample, sequenced in a study of blood T cell repertoires in COVID-19. Profiling relied on immunoSEQ multiplex PCR, and the TCRdb table lists in-frame clones only, not all of them. The sample lists 200,000 to 250,000 clones; just over 85% were seen once. Source material: PBMCs or T cells enriched from blood (not recorded which). The receptors here all came from a woman aged 40-49 years with acute COVID-19.

V is TRBV30 and J is TRBJ1-2; TRBD1 matches at 8 bases. V dropped 2 bases and J dropped 1; count of bases not matched to a gene: 9. This CDR3 contains 16 residues. CDR1 is GTSNPN, CDR2 SVGIG, per germline (reference sequence). CDR3 in DNA: TGTGCCTGGAGTACCGTTCACACAGGGGGTAACTATGGCTACACCTTC. Its translation is CAWSTVHTGGNYGYTF. The variable domain in full, completed from reference TRBV30 and TRBJ1-2, reads SQTIHQWPATLVQPVGSPLSLECTVEGTSNPNLYWYRQAAGRGLQLLFYSVGIGQISSEVPQNLSASRPQDRQFILSSKKLLLSDSGFYLCAWSTVHTGGNYGYTFGSGTRLTVV.

This clone showed up many times. The V gene is TRBV5-5, the J gene TRBJ2-7, with 11 bases matching TRBD2. The germline CDR1 and CDR2 sequences are SGHKS and YYEKEE (reference sequence). This CDR3 comprises 20 residues. The V gene end was trimmed by 5 bases and the J gene end by 0 bases; junction bases not matched to a gene: 19. The CDR3 spells CASSSTRPGLAVLSSYEQYV. The CDR3 nucleotides are TGTGCCAGCAGTTCGACTCGACCGGGACTAGCGGTTTTGAGCTCCTACGAGCAGTACGTC.

The chain employs TRBV29-1 and TRBJ1-1; 10 nucleotides match TRBD1. This CDR3 has 13 amino acids. Germline assignment: CDR1 SQVTM and CDR2 ANQGSEA. J was trimmed by 1 base and V by 7 bases; bases with no gene match: 3. CDR3 sequence: CSGQGARNTEAFF. The CDR3 bases are TGCAGCGGACAGGGGGCTAGGAACACTGAAGCTTTCTTT.

The chain joins TRBV5-6 to TRBJ2-3, with 12 bases that match TRBD1. Germline CDR1 reads SGHDT; CDR2 reads YYEEEE. The CDR3 runs 16 residues. With 4 bases clipped from V and 7 bases from J, the junction kept 10 bases outside the gene matches. CDR3 nucleotide sequence: TGTGCCAGCAGCCGGGACAGGGGGCGCCTTCCGTATACGCAGTATTTT. Its translation: CASSRDRGRLPYTQYF.

This chain joins TRBV18 and TRBJ1-1, with TRBD1 matching 7 bases. Trimming at V came to 5 bases and at J to 4 bases, leaving 13 bases not matched to a gene. Germline values: CDR1 KGHSH, CDR2 LQKENI. The CDR3 covers 16 residues. The CDR3: CASSISQGGLLTEAFF. In DNA form, the CDR3 reads TGTGCCAGCTCAATATCCCAGGGGGGCCTTCTCACTGAAGCTTTCTTT.

The V and J genes are TRBV4-2 and TRBJ1-4; weak D call: TRBD1 (5 bases). The CDR3 totals 13 residues. V shed 6 bases and J shed 8 bases, with 13 bases lying between them. Germline V gene sequence: CDR1 LGHNA, CDR2 YNFKEQ. In DNA form, the CDR3 reads TGTGCCAGCAGATTCCAGGGTAACGAAAAACTGTTTTTT. As protein: CASRFQGNEKLFF.

The chain recombines TRBV18 with TRBJ1-2; 8 nucleotides match TRBD1. Germline V gene sequence: CDR1 KGHSH, CDR2 LQKENI. The CDR3 extends over 16 amino acids. Unmatched junction bases numbered 9, after V lost 3 bases and J lost 3 bases. CDR3 in amino acids: CASSPWDQGADYGYTF. Here the CDR3 DNA reads TGTGCCAGCTCACCGTGGGATCAGGGGGCGGACTATGGCTACACCTTC.

The chain carries TRBV6-2 or TRBV6-3 and TRBJ2-1; 8 nucleotides line up with TRBD1. The ends lost 5 bases at V and 0 bases at J; junction bases unmatched: 9. The CDR3 length is 17 residues. Germline V gene lookup returns CDR1 MNHEY and CDR2 SVGEGT. DNA for the CDR3: TGTGCCAGCAGTCTGCAGACAGGGGTCCCCTCCTACAATGAGCAGTTCTTC. This codes for CASSLQTGVPSYNEQFF.